This T cell receptor (beta chain) was identified during a study of T cell responses to AZD1222 COVID-19 vaccine. Germline V lookup: CDR1 LGHDT, CDR2 YNNKEL (reference sequence). V was pared by 4 bases and J by 7 bases, with 17 bases between. CDR3 length: 15 amino acids. Overall study findings and caveats: No repertoire was sampled before or during the peak T cell response, only after it.

Sequenced by immunoSEQ multiplex PCR; TCRdb stores in-frame clones only, minus some. The data show roughly 140,000 clones, more than 85% seen once. About this clone: Antigen unknown.

Sequences were derived from peripheral blood, sampled after recovery from COVID-19. The chain recombines TRBV3-1 (or the pseudogene TRBV3-2) with TRBJ1-5, with D unclear. The TCR originated in an adult who had recovered from COVID-19. CDR3 sequence: CASSLDAARGQPQHF. The CDR3 DNA is TGTGCCAGCAGCCTGGACGCTGCGAGAGGGCAGCCCCAGCATTTT.